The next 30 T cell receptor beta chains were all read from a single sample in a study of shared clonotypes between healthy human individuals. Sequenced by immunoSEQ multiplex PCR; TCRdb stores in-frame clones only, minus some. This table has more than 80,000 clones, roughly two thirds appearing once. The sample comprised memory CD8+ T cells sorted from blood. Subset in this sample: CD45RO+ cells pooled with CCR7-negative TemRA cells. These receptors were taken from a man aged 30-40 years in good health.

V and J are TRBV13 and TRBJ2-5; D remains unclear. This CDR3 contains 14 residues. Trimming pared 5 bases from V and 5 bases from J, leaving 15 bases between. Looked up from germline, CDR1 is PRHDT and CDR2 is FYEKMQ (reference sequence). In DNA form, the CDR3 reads TGTGCCAGCAGCCCCGGGCACGGTAGGGAGACCCAGTACTTC. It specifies CASSPGHGRETQYF. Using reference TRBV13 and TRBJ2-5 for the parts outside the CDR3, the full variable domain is AAGVIQSPRHLIKEKRETATLKCYPIPRHDTVYWYQQGPGQDPQFLISFYEKMQSDKGSIPDRFSAQQFSDYHSELNMSSLELGDSALYFCASSPGHGRETQYFGPGTRLLVL.

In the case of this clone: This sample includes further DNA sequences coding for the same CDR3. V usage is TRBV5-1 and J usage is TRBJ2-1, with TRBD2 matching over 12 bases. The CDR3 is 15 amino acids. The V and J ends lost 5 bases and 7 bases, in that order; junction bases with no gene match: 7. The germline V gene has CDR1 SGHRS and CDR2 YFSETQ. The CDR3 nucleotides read TGCGCCAGCAGGTCCGGGACTAGCGGGCTGAATGAGCAGTTCTTC. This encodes CASRSGTSGLNEQFF.

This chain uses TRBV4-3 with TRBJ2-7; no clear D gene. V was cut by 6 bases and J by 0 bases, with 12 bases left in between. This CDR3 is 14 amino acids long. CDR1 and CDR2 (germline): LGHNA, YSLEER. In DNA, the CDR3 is TGCGCCAGCAGTCAAAGGCCGGGCTCCTACGAGCAGTACTTC. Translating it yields CASSQRPGSYEQYF.

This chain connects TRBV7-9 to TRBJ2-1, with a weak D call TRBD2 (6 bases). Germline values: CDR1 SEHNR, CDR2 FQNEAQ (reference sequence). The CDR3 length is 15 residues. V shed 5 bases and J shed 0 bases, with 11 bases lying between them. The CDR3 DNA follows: TGTGCCAGCAGCCATCGACTAGACTCCTACAATGAGCAGTTCTTC. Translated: CASSHRLDSYNEQFF. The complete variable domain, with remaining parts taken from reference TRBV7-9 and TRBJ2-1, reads DTGVSQNPRHKITKRGQNVTFRCDPISEHNRLYWYRQTLGQGPEFLTYFQNEAQLEKSRLLSDRFSAERPKGSFSTLEIQRTEQGDSAMYLCASSHRLDSYNEQFFGPGTRLTVL.

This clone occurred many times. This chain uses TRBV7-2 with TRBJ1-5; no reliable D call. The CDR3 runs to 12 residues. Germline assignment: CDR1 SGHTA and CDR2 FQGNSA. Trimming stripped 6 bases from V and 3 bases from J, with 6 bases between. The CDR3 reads CASSLDNQPQHF. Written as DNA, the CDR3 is TGTGCCAGCAGTCTGGACAATCAGCCCCAGCATTTT.

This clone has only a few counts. The CDR3 region has the DNA TGTGCCAGCAGTTACACATTGGGGGAGAGTAGAGAGACCCAGTACTTC. This translates into CASSYTLGESRETQYF. This chain uses TRBV6-5 with TRBJ2-5, with D perhaps assigned TRBD1 or TRBD2 (5 bases each). Germline CDR1 reads MNHEY; CDR2 reads SVGAGI. Between the trimmed V and J ends, which lost 2 bases and 4 bases, there was a span of 17 bases. This CDR3 region has 16 residues.

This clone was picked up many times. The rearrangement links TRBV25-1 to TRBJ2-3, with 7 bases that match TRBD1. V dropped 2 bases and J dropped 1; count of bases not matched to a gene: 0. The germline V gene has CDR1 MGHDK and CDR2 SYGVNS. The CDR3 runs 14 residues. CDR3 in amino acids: CASSEQGGTDTQYF. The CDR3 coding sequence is TGTGCCAGCAGTGAACAGGGGGGCACAGATACGCAGTATTTT.

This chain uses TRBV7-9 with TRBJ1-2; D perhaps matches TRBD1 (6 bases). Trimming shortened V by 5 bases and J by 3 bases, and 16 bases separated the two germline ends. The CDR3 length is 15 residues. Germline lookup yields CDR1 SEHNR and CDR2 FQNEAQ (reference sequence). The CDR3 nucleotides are TGTGCCAGCAGCCCCCCCTGGGACACATACTATGGCTACACCTTC. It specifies CASSPPWDTYYGYTF.

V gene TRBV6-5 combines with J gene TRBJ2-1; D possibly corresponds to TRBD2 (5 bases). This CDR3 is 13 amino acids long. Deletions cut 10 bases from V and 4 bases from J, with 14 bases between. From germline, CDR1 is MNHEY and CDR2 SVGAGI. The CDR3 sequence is CATSGIRYNEQFF. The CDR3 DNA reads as TGTGCCACCTCCGGGATTCGATACAATGAGCAGTTCTTC.

CDR3 coding DNA: TGTGCCAGCAGCTTAGCTGGGAGCCCCTCACGGGAGCAGTACTTC. Protein product: CASSLAGSPSREQYF. The rearrangement links TRBV7-2 to TRBJ2-7, with D perhaps matching TRBD2 (5 bases). V was clipped by 0 bases and J by 7 bases, with 16 bases between them. From germline, CDR1 is SGHTA and CDR2 FQGNSA. This CDR3 comprises 15 residues.

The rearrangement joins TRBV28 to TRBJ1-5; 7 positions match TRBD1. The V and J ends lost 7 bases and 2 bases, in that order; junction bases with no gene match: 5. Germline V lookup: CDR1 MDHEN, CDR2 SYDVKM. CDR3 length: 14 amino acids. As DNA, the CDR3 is TGTGCCAGCACCTCAGGACAGGGCAATCAGCCCCAGCATTTT. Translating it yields CASTSGQGNQPQHF.

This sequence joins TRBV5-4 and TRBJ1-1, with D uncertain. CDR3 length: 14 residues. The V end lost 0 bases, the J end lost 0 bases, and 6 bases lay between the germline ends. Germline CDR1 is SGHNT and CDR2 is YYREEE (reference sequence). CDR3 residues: CASSLGDMNTEAFF. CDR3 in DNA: TGTGCCAGCAGCTTGGGAGACATGAACACTGAAGCTTTCTTT.

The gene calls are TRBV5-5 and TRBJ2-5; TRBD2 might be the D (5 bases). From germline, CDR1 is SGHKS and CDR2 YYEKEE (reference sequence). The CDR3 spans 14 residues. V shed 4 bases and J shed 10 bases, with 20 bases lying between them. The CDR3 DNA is TGTGCCAGCAGCCTTGGGAGCACCACAACTAGCCAGTACTTC. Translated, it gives CASSLGSTTTSQYF.

CDR3 sequence: CAISESFLVNRSDRGPYEQYF. CDR3 DNA sequence: TGTGCCATCAGTGAGTCGTTCCTTGTTAATCGGTCGGACAGGGGACCTTACGAGCAGTACTTC. The chain recombines TRBV10-3 with TRBJ2-7; 9 bases are shared with TRBD1. Looked up from germline, CDR1 is ENHRY and CDR2 is SYGVKD. The J segment lost 4 bases and the V segment lost 0 bases, leaving 22 bases of the junction unmatched. The CDR3 is made up of 21 amino acids.

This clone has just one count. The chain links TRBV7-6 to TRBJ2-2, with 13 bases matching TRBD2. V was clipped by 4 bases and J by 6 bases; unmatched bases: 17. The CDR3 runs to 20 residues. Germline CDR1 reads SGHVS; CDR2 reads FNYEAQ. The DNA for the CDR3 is TGTGCCAGCAGCTCGAGGACTAGCGGGAGCAGTTTCGGTTCCGCCGGGGAGCTGTTTTTT. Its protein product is CASSSRTSGSSFGSAGELFF.

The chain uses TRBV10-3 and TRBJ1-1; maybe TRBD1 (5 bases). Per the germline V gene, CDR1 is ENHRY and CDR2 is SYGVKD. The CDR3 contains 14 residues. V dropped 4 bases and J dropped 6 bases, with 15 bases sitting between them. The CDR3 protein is CAISGREHRPEAFF. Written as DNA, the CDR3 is TGTGCCATCAGTGGCCGGGAACACAGGCCTGAAGCTTTCTTT.

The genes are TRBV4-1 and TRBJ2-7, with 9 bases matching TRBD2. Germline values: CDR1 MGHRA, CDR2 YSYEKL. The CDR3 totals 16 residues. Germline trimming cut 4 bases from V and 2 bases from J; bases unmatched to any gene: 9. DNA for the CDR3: TGCGCCAGCAGCCCGCGTGCCGGCGGGAGGGCCTACGAGCAGTACTTC. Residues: CASSPRAGGRAYEQYF.

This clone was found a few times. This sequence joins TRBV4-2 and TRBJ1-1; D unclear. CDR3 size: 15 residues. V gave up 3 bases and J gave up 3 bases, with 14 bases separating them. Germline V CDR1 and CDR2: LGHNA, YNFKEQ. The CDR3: CASSQIEREYTEAFF. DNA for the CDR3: TGTGCCAGCAGCCAGATAGAGAGGGAGTACACTGAAGCTTTCTTT.

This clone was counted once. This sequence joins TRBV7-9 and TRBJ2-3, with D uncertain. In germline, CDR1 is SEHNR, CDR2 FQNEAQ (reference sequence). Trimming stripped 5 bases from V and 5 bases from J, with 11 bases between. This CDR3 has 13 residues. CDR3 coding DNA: TGTGCCAGCAGCGAGTCCCAGGTAGATACGCAGTATTTT. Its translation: CASSESQVDTQYF.

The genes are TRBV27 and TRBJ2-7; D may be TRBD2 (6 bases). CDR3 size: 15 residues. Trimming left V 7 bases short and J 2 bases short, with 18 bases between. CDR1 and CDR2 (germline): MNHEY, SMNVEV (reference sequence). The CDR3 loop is CASKYERALTYEQYF. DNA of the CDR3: TGTGCCAGCAAGTATGAGCGGGCGCTTACCTACGAGCAGTACTTC.

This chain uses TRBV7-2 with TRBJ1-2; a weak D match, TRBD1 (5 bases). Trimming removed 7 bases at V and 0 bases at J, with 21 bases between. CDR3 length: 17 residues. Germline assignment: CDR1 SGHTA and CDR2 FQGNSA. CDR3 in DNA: TGTGCCAGCACCACTTTTTGGGGCAGGAACACTAACTATGGCTACACCTTC. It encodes CASTTFWGRNTNYGYTF.

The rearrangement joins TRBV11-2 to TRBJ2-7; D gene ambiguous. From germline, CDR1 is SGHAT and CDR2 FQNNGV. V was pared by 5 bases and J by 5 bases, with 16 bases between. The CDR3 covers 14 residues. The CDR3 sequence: CASSPPAGANEQYF. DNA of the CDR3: TGTGCCAGCAGCCCACCTGCAGGAGCGAACGAGCAGTACTTC.

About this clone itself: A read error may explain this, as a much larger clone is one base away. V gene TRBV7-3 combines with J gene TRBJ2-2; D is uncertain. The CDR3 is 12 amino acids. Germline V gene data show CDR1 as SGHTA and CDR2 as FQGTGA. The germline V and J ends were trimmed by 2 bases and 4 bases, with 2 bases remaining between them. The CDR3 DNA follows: TGTGCCAGCAGCTTAGGCACCGGGGAGCTGTTTTTT. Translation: CASSLGTGELFF.

CDR3 amino acids: CASSLAGPPHTDTQYF. For the CDR3, the DNA is TGCGCCAGCAGCTTGGCCGGGCCCCCGCACACAGATACGCAGTATTTT. The chain joins TRBV5-1 to TRBJ2-3; no definite D call. Trimming removed 0 bases from V and 2 bases from J, with 13 bases in between. CDR3 length: 16 amino acids. Germline CDR1 and CDR2: SGHRS and YFSETQ.

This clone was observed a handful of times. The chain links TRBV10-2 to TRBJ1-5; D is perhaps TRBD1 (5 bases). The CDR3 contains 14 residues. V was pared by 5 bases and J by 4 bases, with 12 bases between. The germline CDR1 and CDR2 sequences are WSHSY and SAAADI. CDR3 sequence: CASSKQGSNQPQHF. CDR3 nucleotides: TGCGCCAGCAGTAAGCAGGGCTCAAATCAGCCCCAGCATTTT.

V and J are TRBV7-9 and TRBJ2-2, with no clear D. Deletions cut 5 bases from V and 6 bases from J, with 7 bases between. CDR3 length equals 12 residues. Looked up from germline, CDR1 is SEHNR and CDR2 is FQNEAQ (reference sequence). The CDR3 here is CASSPMAGELFF. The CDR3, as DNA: TGTGCCAGCAGCCCAATGGCCGGGGAGCTGTTTTTT.

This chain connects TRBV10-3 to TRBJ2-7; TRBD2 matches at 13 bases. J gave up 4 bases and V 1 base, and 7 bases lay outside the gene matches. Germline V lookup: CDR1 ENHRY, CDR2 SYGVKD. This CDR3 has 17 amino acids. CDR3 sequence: CAISELPLTSGRYEQYF. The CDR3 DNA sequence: TGTGCCATCAGTGAGTTGCCCTTGACTAGCGGGAGGTACGAGCAGTACTTC.

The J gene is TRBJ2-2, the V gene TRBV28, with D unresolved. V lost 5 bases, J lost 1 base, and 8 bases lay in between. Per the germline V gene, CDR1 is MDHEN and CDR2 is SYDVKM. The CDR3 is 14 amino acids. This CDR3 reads CASSITENTGELFF. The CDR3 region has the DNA TGTGCCAGCAGTATCACAGAGAACACCGGGGAGCTGTTTTTT.

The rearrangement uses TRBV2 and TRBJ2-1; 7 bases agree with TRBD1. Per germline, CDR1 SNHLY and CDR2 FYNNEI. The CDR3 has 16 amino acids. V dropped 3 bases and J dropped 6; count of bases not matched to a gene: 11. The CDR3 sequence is CASSDPEQGNLNEQFF. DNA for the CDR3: TGTGCCAGCAGTGATCCGGAACAGGGGAACCTCAATGAGCAGTTCTTC.

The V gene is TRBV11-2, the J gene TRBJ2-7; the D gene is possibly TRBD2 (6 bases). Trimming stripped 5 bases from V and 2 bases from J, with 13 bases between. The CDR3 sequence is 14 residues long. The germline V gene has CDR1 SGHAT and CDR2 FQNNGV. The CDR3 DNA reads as TGTGCCAGCAGCCCGGACCCGGGGGCCTACGAGCAGTACTTC. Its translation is CASSPDPGAYEQYF.